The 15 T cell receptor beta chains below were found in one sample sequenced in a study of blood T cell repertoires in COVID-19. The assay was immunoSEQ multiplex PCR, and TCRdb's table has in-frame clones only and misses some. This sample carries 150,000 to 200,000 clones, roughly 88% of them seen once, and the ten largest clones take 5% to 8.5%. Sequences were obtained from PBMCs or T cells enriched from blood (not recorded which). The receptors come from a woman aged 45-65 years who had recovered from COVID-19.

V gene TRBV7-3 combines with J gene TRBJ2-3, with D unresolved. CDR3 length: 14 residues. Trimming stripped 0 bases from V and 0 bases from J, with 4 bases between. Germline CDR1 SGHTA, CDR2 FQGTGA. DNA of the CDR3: TGTGCCAGCAGCTTAACCCATAGCACAGATACGCAGTATTTT. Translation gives CASSLTHSTDTQYF.

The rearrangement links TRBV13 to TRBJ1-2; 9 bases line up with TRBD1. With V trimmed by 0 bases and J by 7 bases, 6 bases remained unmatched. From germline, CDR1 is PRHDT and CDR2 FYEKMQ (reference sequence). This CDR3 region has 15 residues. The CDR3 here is CASSLGRTGAGGYTF. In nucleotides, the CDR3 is TGTGCCAGCAGCTTAGGCCGGACAGGGGCGGGTGGCTACACCTTC.

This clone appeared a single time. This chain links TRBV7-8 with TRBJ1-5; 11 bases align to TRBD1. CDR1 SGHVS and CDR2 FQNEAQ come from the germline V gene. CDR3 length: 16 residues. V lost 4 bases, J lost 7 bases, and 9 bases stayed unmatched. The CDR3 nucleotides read TGTGCCAGCAGCTCACGAGGACAGGGGGCCGGGCAGCCCCAGCATTTT. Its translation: CASSSRGQGAGQPQHF.

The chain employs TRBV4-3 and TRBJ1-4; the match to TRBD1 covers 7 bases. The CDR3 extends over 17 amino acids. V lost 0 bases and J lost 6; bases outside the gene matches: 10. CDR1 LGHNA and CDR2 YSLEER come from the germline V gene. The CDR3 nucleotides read TGCGCCAGCAGCCAAGATTTCGGACGGACAGGAGATGAAAAACTGTTTTTT. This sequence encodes CASSQDFGRTGDEKLFF.

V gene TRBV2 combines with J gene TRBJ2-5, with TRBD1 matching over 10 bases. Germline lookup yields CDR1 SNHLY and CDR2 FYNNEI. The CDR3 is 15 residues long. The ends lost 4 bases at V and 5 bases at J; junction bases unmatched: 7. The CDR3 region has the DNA TGTGCCAGCAGTGGGGACAGGGGAACAAGTGAGACCCAGTACTTC. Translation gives CASSGDRGTSETQYF.

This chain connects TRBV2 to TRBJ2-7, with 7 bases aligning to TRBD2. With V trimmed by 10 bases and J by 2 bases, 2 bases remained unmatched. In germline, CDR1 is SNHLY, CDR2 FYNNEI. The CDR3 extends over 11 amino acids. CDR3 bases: TGTGCCAACGCGGGGGCCTACGAGCAGTACTTC. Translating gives CANAGAYEQYF.

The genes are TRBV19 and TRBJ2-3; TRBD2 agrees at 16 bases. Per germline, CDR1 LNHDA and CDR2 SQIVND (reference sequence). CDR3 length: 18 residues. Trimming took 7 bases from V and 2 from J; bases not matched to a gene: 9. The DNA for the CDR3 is TGTGCCAGTACCCCGGGACTAGCGGGGGGGAAACCCACAGATACGCAGTATTTT. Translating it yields CASTPGLAGGKPTDTQYF.

DNA of the CDR3: TGTGCCAGCAGCCCAGCAGGTTCCTACGAGCAGTACTTC. This sequence encodes CASSPAGSYEQYF. This chain links TRBV11-3 with TRBJ2-7; no firm D call. V was shortened by 5 bases and J by 1 base, with 9 bases between the two germline ends. The CDR3 loop spans 13 amino acids. Per germline, CDR1 SGHNT and CDR2 YENEEA.

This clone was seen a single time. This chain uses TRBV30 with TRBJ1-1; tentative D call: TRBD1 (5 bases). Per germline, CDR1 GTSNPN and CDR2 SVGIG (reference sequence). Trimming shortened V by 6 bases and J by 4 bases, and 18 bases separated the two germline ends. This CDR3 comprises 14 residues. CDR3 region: CACRIPGMGTEAFF. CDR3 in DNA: TGTGCCTGTCGAATTCCAGGGATGGGCACTGAAGCTTTCTTT. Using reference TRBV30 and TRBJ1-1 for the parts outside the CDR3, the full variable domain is SQTIHQWPATLVQPVGSPLSLECTVEGTSNPNLYWYRQAAGRGLQLLFYSVGIGQISSEVPQNLSASRPQDRQFILSSKKLLLSDSGFYLCACRIPGMGTEAFFGQGTRLTVV.

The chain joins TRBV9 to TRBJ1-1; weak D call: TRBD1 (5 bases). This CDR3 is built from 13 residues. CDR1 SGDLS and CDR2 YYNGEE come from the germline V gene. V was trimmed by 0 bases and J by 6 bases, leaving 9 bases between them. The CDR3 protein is CASSVGLGAEAFF. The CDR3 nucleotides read TGTGCCAGCAGCGTAGGGTTAGGGGCTGAAGCTTTCTTT.

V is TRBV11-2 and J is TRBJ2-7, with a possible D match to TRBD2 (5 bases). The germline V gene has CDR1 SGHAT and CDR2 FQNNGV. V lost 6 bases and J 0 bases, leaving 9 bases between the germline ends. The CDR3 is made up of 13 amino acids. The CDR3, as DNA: TGTGCCAGCAGGTCGGGGAGCTCCTACGAGCAGTACTTC. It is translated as CASRSGSSYEQYF.

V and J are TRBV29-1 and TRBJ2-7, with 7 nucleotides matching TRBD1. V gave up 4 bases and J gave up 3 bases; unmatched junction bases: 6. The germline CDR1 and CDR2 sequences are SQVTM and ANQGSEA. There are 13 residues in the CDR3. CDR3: CSVGARDSYEQYF. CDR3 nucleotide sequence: TGCAGCGTTGGGGCCCGGGACAGCTACGAGCAGTACTTC.

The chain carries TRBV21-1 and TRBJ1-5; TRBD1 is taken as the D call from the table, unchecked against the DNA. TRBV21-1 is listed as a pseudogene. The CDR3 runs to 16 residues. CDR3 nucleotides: TGTGCCAGCAGCAACGCCAACACAGGGACAAATCAGCCCCAGCATTTT. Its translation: CASSNANTGTNQPQHF.

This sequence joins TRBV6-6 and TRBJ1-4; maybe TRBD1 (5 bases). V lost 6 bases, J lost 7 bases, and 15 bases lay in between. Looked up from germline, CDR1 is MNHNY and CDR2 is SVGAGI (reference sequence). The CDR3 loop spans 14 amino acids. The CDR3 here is CASSDTGLSEKLFF. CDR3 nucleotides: TGTGCCAGCAGCGATACAGGTTTAAGTGAAAAACTGTTTTTT.

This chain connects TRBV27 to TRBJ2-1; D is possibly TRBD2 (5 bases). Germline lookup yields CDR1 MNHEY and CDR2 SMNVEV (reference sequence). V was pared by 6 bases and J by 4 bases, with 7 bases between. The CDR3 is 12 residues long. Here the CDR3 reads CASRLDYNEQFF. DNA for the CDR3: TGTGCCAGCAGACTAGATTACAATGAGCAGTTCTTC.